This TCR beta chain was profiled in a study of T cells in Graves' hyperthyroidism and ophthalmopathy. CDR1 is MGHRA, CDR2 YSYEKL, per germline. This CDR3 is 17 amino acids long. The V segment lost 1 base and the J segment 2 bases; nucleotides outside the gene matches: 7. The study's findings and limits: Most thyroid clonotypes expanded above 0.001 appeared in blood too. The model identified upcoming ophthalmopathy a median 6.5 months ahead of onset.

Clinical symptoms, serum thyroxine and TRAb, thyroid ultrasound and orbital computed tomography together formed the diagnostic basis. TCR beta CDR3 sequences were amplified from RNA transcripts. First-round RT-PCR targeting the TCR CDR3 was performed with the HTBI primer set. TCRdb recomputed calls from the multiplex PCR reads with MiXCR, one row per CDR3 protein. The sample consists of 540,000 or so distinct CDR3 sequences, roughly 46% of them appearing once. This clonotype was recorded at least ten times. Its antigen is not identified. Material for sequencing was peripheral blood or thyroid tissue (not recorded which). This clonotype originated in an adult woman with Graves' disease, either hyperthyroidism or ophthalmopathy (not recorded which). The gene calls are TRBV4-1 and TRBJ2-7, with 11 nucleotides matching TRBD2. The CDR3 coding sequence is TGCGCCAGCAGCCAAGGACTAGCGGGGCCCGGGACCTACGAGCAGTACTTC. The encoded protein is CASSQGLAGPGTYEQYF.